Below are 2 T cell receptor beta chains sequenced from a single sample in a study of cytomegalovirus exposure and HLA in healthy donors. PCR was performed using 60 Vbeta and 13 Jbeta primers. TCRdb keeps only in-frame clones here, not all; method: immunoSEQ multiplex PCR. The sample includes 210,000 or so clones, about three quarters of them seen just once. Sequenced input: PBMCs. The source is a boy aged 10-17 years in good health and CMV-seronegative.

The chain links TRBV2 to TRBJ1-1; no reliable D call. The CDR3 has 13 amino acids. Trimming took 6 bases from V and 8 from J, leaving 16 bases between them. Germline V CDR1 and CDR2: SNHLY, FYNNEI. The CDR3, as DNA: TGTGCCAGCAGCCTTCTCGAGGACTTCGAAGCTTTCTTT. It encodes CASSLLEDFEAFF.

The genes are TRBV15 and TRBJ2-7; the D gene is possibly TRBD1 (6 bases). This CDR3 is built from 13 residues. Trimming stripped 4 bases from V and 5 bases from J, with 12 bases between. CDR1 and CDR2 from the germline V gene are LNHNV and YYDKDF (reference sequence). In DNA form, the CDR3 reads TGTGCCACCAGCACCCTGAGGGGGAACGAGCAGTACTTC. This codes for CATSTLRGNEQYF.